The clone carrying this T cell receptor (beta chain) was counted between two and nine times. The antigen remains undetermined. The investigators reverse transcribed all of the isolated RNA, so they sequenced expressed TCRB transcripts. Here immunoSEQ multiplex PCR was the method, and the copy in TCRdb shows in-frame clones only, minus some. The profile shows approximately 170,000 clones, around 7.9% of them singletons. This entry comes from a study of beta chain features in type 1 diabetes. Findings and caveats of the study: All four CD4+ subsets of Type 1 diabetes patients contained TCRB CDR3s that were moderately but significantly shorter.

Sequencing was performed on central memory CD4+ T cells from blood. This TCR was recovered from a man between 18 and 29 years old with type 1 diabetes.

This CDR3 is CASSIQGDSYEQYF. CDR3 DNA sequence: TGTGCCAGCAGTATACAAGGGGATTCCTACGAGCAGTACTTC. This sequence joins TRBV6-5 and TRBJ2-7; TRBD1 is a possible D gene (5 bases). The V gene lost 5 bases and the J gene lost 1 base, with 12 bases spanning the gap. Germline CDR1 is MNHEY and CDR2 is SVGAGI. CDR3 size: 14 residues.